One sample yielded the 19 T cell receptor beta chains listed below, sequenced in a study of shared clonotypes between healthy human individuals. Naivety among CD8 cells was defined by CD45RO negativity and positive CCR7 selection, thereby excluding terminally differentiated effector memory CD45RA+ cells. This table comes from immunoSEQ multiplex PCR, and its TCRdb copy is limited to in-frame clones, with some not included. The sample yields under 2,000,000 clones, approximately 95% seen once. The specimen was naive CD8+ T cells sorted from blood. The receptors here all came from a man aged 18 to 35 in good health.

The V call is TRBV9, the J call TRBJ2-7; TRBD1 matches at 10 bases. The length of the CDR3 is 14 residues. Germline V CDR1 and CDR2: SGDLS, YYNGEE. The junction had 6 bases not matched to a gene; V was cut back by 3 bases and J by 6 bases. The chain's CDR3 is CASSAPDRGAEQYF. As DNA, the CDR3 is TGTGCCAGCAGCGCACCGGACAGGGGGGCCGAGCAGTACTTC.

CDR3 region: CASTLRQGEANTGELFF. Here the CDR3 DNA reads TGTGCCAGCACCCTTCGTCAGGGGGAGGCGAACACCGGGGAGCTGTTTTTT. The gene calls are TRBV2 and TRBJ2-2, with a possible D match to TRBD1 (7 bases). CDR1 and CDR2 (germline): SNHLY, FYNNEI. The length of the CDR3 is 17 residues. Trimming left V 7 bases short and J 0 bases short, with 18 bases between. Drawing the rest from reference TRBV2 and TRBJ2-2, the complete variable domain is EPEVTQTPSHQVTQMGQEVILRCVPISNHLYFYWYRQILGQKVEFLVSFYNNEISEKSEIFDDQFSVERPDGSNFTLKIRSTKLEDSAMYFCASTLRQGEANTGELFFGEGSRLTVL.

This chain joins TRBV28 and TRBJ1-1; the D is unclear. This CDR3 region has 14 residues. V lost 4 bases, J lost 8 bases, and 17 bases lay in between. The V gene's germline CDR1 is MDHEN and CDR2 SYDVKM. The CDR3 spells CASSSNLGSHEAFF. DNA of the CDR3: TGTGCCAGCAGTTCAAACCTGGGCTCACACGAAGCTTTCTTT.

The chain links TRBV6-6 to TRBJ2-7, with TRBD1 matching over 9 bases. The CDR3 runs 15 residues. Germline CDR1 is MNHNY and CDR2 is SVGAGI (reference sequence). The V gene end was trimmed by 2 bases and the J gene end by 5 bases; junction bases not matched to a gene: 7. CDR3 nucleotide sequence: TGTGCCAGCAGTTACCCCGCGGGACAGGGTAACGAGCAGTACTTC. Residues: CASSYPAGQGNEQYF.

The V call is TRBV9, the J call TRBJ1-3; D is undetermined. This CDR3 has 16 amino acids. V was pared by 2 bases and J by 0 bases, with 12 bases between. In germline, CDR1 is SGDLS, CDR2 YYNGEE. CDR3 loop: CASSVYTDFSGNTIYF. The CDR3 DNA reads as TGTGCCAGCAGCGTTTACACAGATTTCTCTGGAAACACCATATATTTT.

This chain uses TRBV7-8 with TRBJ2-3; D is ambiguous. Germline lookup yields CDR1 SGHVS and CDR2 FQNEAQ. Deletions cut 2 bases from V and 2 bases from J, with 17 bases between. The CDR3 sequence is 17 residues long. This CDR3 is CASSLLFRLRITDTQYF. Written as DNA, the CDR3 is TGTGCCAGCAGCTTATTATTTAGGTTGCGTATCACAGATACGCAGTATTTT.

The chain employs TRBV7-9 and TRBJ2-2; 8 bases match TRBD1. The V and J ends lost 5 bases and 6 bases, in that order; junction bases with no gene match: 5. The CDR3 is made up of 14 amino acids. Germline-derived CDR1 and CDR2 are SEHNR and FQNEAQ (reference sequence). The CDR3 protein is CASSGQGLAGELFF. CDR3 bases: TGTGCCAGCAGCGGACAGGGTTTGGCCGGGGAGCTGTTTTTT.

CDR3 in DNA: TGTGCCAGCAGCGTAAGTGGGACAGGGGTCTACAATGAGCAGTTCTTC. This sequence encodes CASSVSGTGVYNEQFF. This chain connects TRBV9 to TRBJ2-1; 10 positions match TRBD1. Germline CDR1 is SGDLS and CDR2 is YYNGEE. The CDR3 is 16 amino acids. With 1 base clipped from V and 3 bases from J, the junction kept 4 bases outside the gene matches.

The chain uses TRBV2 and TRBJ2-7; TRBD1 matches at 9 bases. The germline V gene has CDR1 SNHLY and CDR2 FYNNEI. CDR3 length: 14 residues. J gave up 2 bases and V 8 bases, and 7 bases lay outside the gene matches. CDR3 sequence: CASDWGTGTYEQYF. CDR3 nucleotides: TGTGCCAGCGATTGGGGGACAGGGACCTACGAGCAGTACTTC.

The gene calls are TRBV4-1 and TRBJ2-1, with 13 bases matching TRBD2. Germline assignment: CDR1 MGHRA and CDR2 YSYEKL. Trimming cost V 1 base and J 5 bases; bases outside gene matches: 5. The CDR3 runs to 17 residues. CDR3 nucleotides: TGCGCCAGCAGCCAAGGGAGACTAGCGGGGGGAAACAATGAGCAGTTCTTC. This translates into CASSQGRLAGGNNEQFF.

The chain combines TRBV19 with TRBJ1-1, with D uncertain. The germline V gene encodes CDR1 LNHDA and CDR2 SQIVND (reference sequence). Between the trimmed V and J ends, which lost 3 bases and 5 bases, there was a span of 10 bases. The CDR3 is 13 amino acids. CDR3 protein: CASSIFEGTEAFF. In DNA form, the CDR3 reads TGTGCCAGTAGTATTTTTGAGGGAACTGAAGCTTTCTTT.

This chain connects TRBV5-4 to TRBJ2-3; D unresolved. This CDR3 region has 15 residues. V shed 2 bases and J shed 2 bases, with 12 bases lying between them. The germline gives CDR1 SGHNT, CDR2 YYREEE (reference sequence). The CDR3 coding sequence is TGTGCCAGCAGCTTTTTCGGCGGCAACACAGATACGCAGTATTTT. Its protein product is CASSFFGGNTDTQYF.

The chain couples TRBV9 to TRBJ2-2; D remains ambiguous. CDR1 and CDR2 (germline): SGDLS, YYNGEE. This CDR3 contains 13 residues. V was clipped by 3 bases and J by 6 bases, with 9 bases between them. CDR3 DNA: TGTGCCAGCAGCGGTAAGGTGGCCGGGGAGCTGTTTTTT. Translation gives CASSGKVAGELFF.

This chain uses TRBV29-1 with TRBJ2-1, with TRBD1 matching 10 bases. The CDR3 loop spans 15 amino acids. Germline V gene data show CDR1 as SQVTM and CDR2 as ANQGSEA. With V trimmed by 2 bases and J by 4 bases, 5 bases remained unmatched. The CDR3 is CSVEKGTGVYNEQFF. Here the CDR3 DNA reads TGCAGCGTTGAAAAGGGGACAGGGGTTTACAATGAGCAGTTCTTC.

The rearrangement uses TRBV7-9 and TRBJ2-5; unclear D gene. From germline, CDR1 is SEHNR and CDR2 FQNEAQ (reference sequence). The CDR3 runs to 14 residues. V was clipped by 4 bases and J by 1 base, with 10 bases between them. In nucleotides, the CDR3 is TGTGCCAGCAGCTCCCTCGTAAGCCAAGAGACCCAGTACTTC. Its translation: CASSSLVSQETQYF.

The chain carries TRBV28 and TRBJ2-7, with D unresolved. V gave up 3 bases and J gave up 3 bases, with 24 bases separating them. Germline assignment: CDR1 MDHEN and CDR2 SYDVKM. CDR3 length equals 18 residues. CDR3 loop: CASSFPERATFVSYEQYF. The DNA of the CDR3 is TGTGCCAGCAGTTTCCCCGAGCGAGCTACCTTTGTAAGCTACGAGCAGTACTTC.

As DNA, the CDR3 is TGCAGCGTATCAGGACAGCACACCGGGGAGCTGTTTTTT. It yields the protein CSVSGQHTGELFF. The chain employs TRBV29-1 and TRBJ2-2, with a weak D call TRBD1 (6 bases). The CDR3 runs to 13 residues. Germline CDR1 reads SQVTM; CDR2 reads ANQGSEA. V was trimmed by 6 bases and J by 3 bases, leaving 11 bases between them.

The rearrangement uses TRBV19 and TRBJ2-7; D not certain. Germline assignment: CDR1 LNHDA and CDR2 SQIVND (reference sequence). The CDR3 totals 13 residues. V was clipped by 5 bases and J by 3 bases, with 11 bases between them. The CDR3 DNA reads as TGTGCCAGTAGTCCCCCTGACAACTACGAGCAGTACTTC. This codes for CASSPPDNYEQYF.

The count of this clone is one. Other nucleotide sequences from this sample produce the same CDR3. The J gene is TRBJ2-1, the V gene TRBV6-5; 7 bases are shared with TRBD1. The germline V gene has CDR1 MNHEY and CDR2 SVGAGI. CDR3 length equals 16 residues. Trimming at V came to 0 bases and at J to 0 bases, leaving 2 bases not matched to a gene. The CDR3 spells CASSYSAGGSYNEQFF. CDR3 DNA sequence: TGTGCCAGCAGTTACTCCGCAGGGGGCTCCTACAATGAGCAGTTCTTC.